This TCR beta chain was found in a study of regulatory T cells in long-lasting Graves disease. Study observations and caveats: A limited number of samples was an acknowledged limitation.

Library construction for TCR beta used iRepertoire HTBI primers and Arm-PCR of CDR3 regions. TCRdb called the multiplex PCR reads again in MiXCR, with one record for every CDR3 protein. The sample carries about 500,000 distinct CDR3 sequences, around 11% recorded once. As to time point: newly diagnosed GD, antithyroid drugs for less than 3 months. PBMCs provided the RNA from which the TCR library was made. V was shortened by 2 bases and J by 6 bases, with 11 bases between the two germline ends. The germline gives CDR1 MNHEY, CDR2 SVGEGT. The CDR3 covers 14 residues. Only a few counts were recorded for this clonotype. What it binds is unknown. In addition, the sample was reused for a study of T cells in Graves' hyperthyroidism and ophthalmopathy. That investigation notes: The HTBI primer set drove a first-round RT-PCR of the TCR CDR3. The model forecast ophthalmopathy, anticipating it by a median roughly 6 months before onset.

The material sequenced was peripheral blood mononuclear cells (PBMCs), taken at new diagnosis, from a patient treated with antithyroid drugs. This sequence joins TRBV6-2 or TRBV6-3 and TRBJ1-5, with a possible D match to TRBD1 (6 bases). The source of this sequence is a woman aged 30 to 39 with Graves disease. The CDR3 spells CASSYIGGGQPQHF. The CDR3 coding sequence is TGTGCCAGCAGTTACATCGGGGGCGGTCAGCCCCAGCATTTT.